This T cell receptor beta chain stems from a study of long-term antiretroviral therapy in people with HIV. The germline gives CDR1 PRHDT, CDR2 FYEKMQ (reference sequence). The CDR3 has 12 residues. V was shortened by 1 base and J by 6 bases, with 4 bases between the two germline ends. Sequencing relied on immunoSEQ assay v3.0, run at survey level. The assay was immunoSEQ multiplex PCR, and TCRdb's table has in-frame clones only and misses some. The sample has about 29,000 clones, over 80% seen once. The chain links TRBV13 to TRBJ1-5, with D uncertain. The receptor was derived from a man in his fifties with HIV. Sequenced here: unsorted PBMCs, sampled 3.2 years before starting antiretroviral therapy. The CDR3 sequence is CASSLVGQPQHF. The CDR3 coding sequence is TGTGCCAGCAGCTTAGTTGGTCAGCCCCAGCATTTT.